This T cell receptor beta chain emerged from a study of T cell clonality in common variable immunodeficiency. CVID subjects were neither ill nor on immunomodulatory or immunosuppressive medication at sampling. Study-wide points: Common variable immunodeficiency TCR beta sequences reportedly had fewer deletions and N-nucleotide insertions. CVID subjects showed higher TCRbeta clonality than healthy controls. Repertoire-complication correlations in CVID were limited by patient heterogeneity. What drives increased CVID clonality needs T cell subpopulation sequencing.

This clone has more than one count but fewer than ten. Its antigen is not known. The CDR3 goes on 3 residues after the read ends, and that part is filled in from the germline J gene. Germline V gene data show CDR1 as LNHDA and CDR2 as SQIVND (reference sequence). The CDR3 is 17 amino acids. V shed 1 base, J shed 4 bases, and the junction held 9 bases outside the gene matches. Data came from immunoSEQ multiplex PCR; TCRdb stores just in-frame clones and leaves some out. Altogether several thousand clones were found in the sample, and no singletons occur. This TCR derives from a human donor with common variable immunodeficiency. The sample comprised peripheral blood mononuclear cells. The J gene is TRBJ1-2, the V gene TRBV19, with 10 nucleotides matching TRBD1. CDR3 sequence: CASSIGLRTGGAYGYTF. Partial CDR3 DNA: TGTGCCAGTAGTATAGGCCTTCGGACAGGGGGTGCCTATGGC.